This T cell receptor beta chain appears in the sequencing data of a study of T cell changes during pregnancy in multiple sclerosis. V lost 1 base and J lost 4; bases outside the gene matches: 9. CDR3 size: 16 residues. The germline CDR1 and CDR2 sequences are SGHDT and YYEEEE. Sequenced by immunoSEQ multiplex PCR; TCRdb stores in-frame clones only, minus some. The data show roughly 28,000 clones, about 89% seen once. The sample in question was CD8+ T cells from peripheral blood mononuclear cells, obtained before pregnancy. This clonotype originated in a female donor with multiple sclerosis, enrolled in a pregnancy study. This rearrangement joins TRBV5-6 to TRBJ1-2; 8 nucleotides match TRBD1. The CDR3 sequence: CASSLRGQDIPYGYTF. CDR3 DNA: TGTGCCAGCAGCTTGAGGGGACAGGACATTCCCTATGGCTACACCTTC.